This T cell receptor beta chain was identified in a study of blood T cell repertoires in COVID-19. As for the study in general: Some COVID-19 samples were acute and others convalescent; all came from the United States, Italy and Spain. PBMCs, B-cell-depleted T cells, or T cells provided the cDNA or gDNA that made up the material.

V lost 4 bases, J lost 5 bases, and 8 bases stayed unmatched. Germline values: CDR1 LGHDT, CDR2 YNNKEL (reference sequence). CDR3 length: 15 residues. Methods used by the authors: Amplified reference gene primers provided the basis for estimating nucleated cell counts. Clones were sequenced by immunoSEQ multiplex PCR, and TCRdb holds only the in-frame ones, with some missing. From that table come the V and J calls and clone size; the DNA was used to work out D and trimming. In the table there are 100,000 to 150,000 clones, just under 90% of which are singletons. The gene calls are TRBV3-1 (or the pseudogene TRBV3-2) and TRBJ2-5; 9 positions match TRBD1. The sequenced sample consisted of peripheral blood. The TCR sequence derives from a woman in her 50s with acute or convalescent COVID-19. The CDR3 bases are TGTGCCAGCAGCCTGCGGGACAGGGTGGTGGAGACCCAGTACTTC. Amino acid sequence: CASSLRDRVVETQYF.